These 17 T cell receptor beta chains share one sample of origin, sequenced in a study of cytomegalovirus exposure and HLA in healthy donors (dated by TCRdb to 2016 to 2017). The library was produced with the immunoSEQ multiplex PCR assay. For the multiplex PCR, a mixture combining 60 forward primers for TCR Vbeta segments and 13 reverse primers for TCR Jbeta segments was used. The clones in this table, taken by TCRdb from immuneACCESS, are in-frame only. Not every clone is retained; where verified, under half of the shortfall comes from an unresolved V gene, and the cause of the rest is unknown. The sample contains roughly 97,000 clones, around 79% of them found a single time. The ten largest make up approximately 6.3% of the sample. The sequenced sample consisted of PBMCs. Receptor source: a man aged 60 to 75 in good health and CMV-seropositive.

The chain links TRBV7-2 to TRBJ1-5; D ambiguous. With 5 bases removed from V and 0 bases from J, the gap between germline ends came to 11 bases. This CDR3 is 15 amino acids long. Germline V gives CDR1 SGHTA, CDR2 FQGNSA. Here the CDR3 DNA reads TGTGCCAGCAGCCCAGGAGGAAATAGCAATCAGCCCCAGCATTTT. Translation gives CASSPGGNSNQPQHF.

The chain is built from TRBV4-2 and TRBJ1-1; D unresolved. The CDR3 contains 15 residues. Germline CDR1 is LGHNA and CDR2 is YNFKEQ. Trimming took 1 base from V and 3 from J, leaving 12 bases between them. In DNA, the CDR3 is TGTGCCAGCAGCCAAGTATCGAGGCTTGACACTGAAGCTTTCTTT. Its protein product is CASSQVSRLDTEAFF.

This chain connects TRBV18 to TRBJ2-3, with a weak D call TRBD2 (6 bases). V lost 1 base and J lost 0, with 8 bases in between. The germline gives CDR1 KGHSH, CDR2 LQKENI. This CDR3 is 15 amino acids long. The CDR3 spells CASSPLRGSTDTQYF. As DNA, the CDR3 is TGTGCCAGCTCACCACTTCGGGGGAGCACAGATACGCAGTATTTT. The full variable domain, with the rest looked up from reference TRBV18 and TRBJ2-3, is NAGVMQNPRHLVRRRGQEARLRCSPMKGHSHVYWYRQLPEEGLKFMVYLQKENIIDESGMPKERFSAEFPKEGPSILRIQQVVRGDSAAYFCASSPLRGSTDTQYFGPGTRLTVL.

This rearrangement joins TRBV6-6 to TRBJ2-1; 7 bases agree with TRBD2. Germline V CDR1 and CDR2: MNHNY, SVGAGI (reference sequence). J lost 5 bases, V lost 5 bases, and 3 bases had no gene match. The CDR3 consists of 13 residues. CDR3 loop: CASSTRGNNEQFF. The CDR3 bases are TGTGCCAGCAGTACGCGGGGGAACAATGAGCAGTTCTTC.

The chain is built from TRBV7-9 and TRBJ1-2, with 8 bases lining up with TRBD1. Trimming cost V 1 base and J 8 bases; bases outside gene matches: 12. CDR1 is SEHNR and CDR2 is FQNEAQ in the germline V gene (reference sequence). The CDR3 loop spans 16 amino acids. The CDR3 loop reads CASSLGNAGGKGGYTF. The CDR3 DNA reads TGTGCCAGCAGCTTAGGAAATGCAGGGGGCAAAGGGGGCTACACCTTC.

The rearrangement joins TRBV7-2 to TRBJ1-5, with TRBD1 identical over 8 bases. V gave up 4 bases and J gave up 2 bases; unmatched junction bases: 4. The CDR3 sequence is 15 residues long. Germline V gene lookup returns CDR1 SGHTA and CDR2 FQGNSA. The CDR3 is CASSSSGGGNQPQHF. The CDR3, as DNA: TGTGCCAGCAGCTCTTCAGGGGGCGGCAATCAGCCCCAGCATTTT. Together with reference TRBV7-2 and TRBJ1-5, the CDR3 gives the full variable domain: GAGVSQSPSNKVTEKGKDVELRCDPISGHTALYWYRQSLGQGLEFLIYFQGNSAPDKSGLPSDRFSAERTGGSVSTLTIQRTQQEDSAVYLCASSSSGGGNQPQHFGDGTRLSIL.

The rearrangement uses TRBV7-7 and TRBJ2-7; 8 positions match TRBD1. The CDR3 runs to 14 residues. V lost 4 bases to trimming and J lost 1 base; unmatched junction nucleotides: 3. The germline V gene has CDR1 SSHAT and CDR2 FNYEAQ (reference sequence). DNA for the CDR3: TGTGCCAGCAGCTCCGGACAGGGATCCTACGAGCAGTACTTC. Amino acids: CASSSGQGSYEQYF.

This clone was detected only a few times. This chain connects TRBV10-3 to TRBJ1-5, with D uncertain. The germline V gene encodes CDR1 ENHRY and CDR2 SYGVKD. Deletions cut 10 bases from V and 2 bases from J, with 12 bases between. This CDR3 has 13 residues. CDR3 coding DNA: TGTGCCACTAGAAATGATGGCAATCAGCCCCAGCATTTT. Its protein product is CATRNDGNQPQHF.

The rearrangement links TRBV6-5 to TRBJ2-7; D is unresolved. Germline CDR1 is MNHEY and CDR2 is SVGAGI. This CDR3 contains 15 residues. Trimming stripped 2 bases from V and 0 bases from J, with 11 bases between. The CDR3 loop reads CASSYPAGRSYEQYF. CDR3 bases: TGTGCCAGCAGTTACCCGGCAGGTCGCTCCTACGAGCAGTACTTC.

The chain combines TRBV5-1 with TRBJ2-7; 7 bases align to TRBD1. V lost 4 bases and J lost 6; bases outside the gene matches: 13. The length of the CDR3 is 15 residues. Germline V CDR1 and CDR2: SGHRS, YFSETQ. The CDR3 nucleotides are TGCGCCAGCAGCGCTTCGCAGGGGGAAACGGGCGAGCAGTACTTC. It yields the protein CASSASQGETGEQYF. Full variable domain (missing parts from reference TRBV5-1 and TRBJ2-7): KAGVTQTPRYLIKTRGQQVTLSCSPISGHRSVSWYQQTPGQGLQFLFEYFSETQRNKGNFPGRFSGRQFSNSRSEMNVSTLELGDSALYLCASSASQGETGEQYFGPGTRLTVT.

V usage is TRBV5-6 and J usage is TRBJ1-2; D remains ambiguous. Germline values: CDR1 SGHDT, CDR2 YYEEEE. Trimming took 1 base from V and 3 from J, leaving 10 bases between them. The CDR3 contains 14 residues. CDR3 nucleotide sequence: TGTGCCAGCAGCTTGTCGGGGAGATACTATGGCTACACCTTC. It codes for CASSLSGRYYGYTF.

The chain carries TRBV10-1 and TRBJ1-6; D gene unclear. Trimming took 2 bases from V and 7 from J, leaving 9 bases between them. Germline CDR1 is WNHNN and CDR2 is SYGVQD (reference sequence). This CDR3 spans 14 amino acids. This CDR3 is CASSELLANSPLHF. The CDR3 region has the DNA TGCGCCAGCAGTGAGCTCCTGGCAAATTCACCCCTCCACTTT.

The table lists this clone with a few counts. The rearrangement links TRBV6-6 to TRBJ1-5; D remains ambiguous. The CDR3 has 14 amino acids. V was pared by 7 bases and J by 2 bases, with 12 bases between. Germline V gene lookup returns CDR1 MNHNY and CDR2 SVGAGI (reference sequence). The CDR3 DNA reads TGTGCCAGCACCTCTAAGGCGGGCAATCAGCCCCAGCATTTT. Translated: CASTSKAGNQPQHF.

The V call is TRBV7-2, the J call TRBJ2-3; 9 bases line up with TRBD2. The CDR3 length is 18 residues. J lost 3 bases, V lost 5 bases, and 15 bases had no gene match. CDR1 and CDR2 from the germline V gene are SGHTA and FQGNSA. Here the CDR3 DNA reads TGTGCCAGCAGCCCTAGGGTTGGCGGGGGGGCTGGTACAGATACGCAGTATTTT. Translating gives CASSPRVGGGAGTDTQYF.

A few counts support this clone. The chain employs TRBV7-2 and TRBJ1-1; D might be TRBD1 (5 bases). Trimming stripped 2 bases from V and 4 bases from J, with 14 bases between. CDR3 size: 15 residues. Germline assignment: CDR1 SGHTA and CDR2 FQGNSA. As DNA, the CDR3 is TGTGCCAGCAGCTTATACCTGGGGCAGGGCACTGAAGCTTTCTTT. Amino acids: CASSLYLGQGTEAFF.

The chain links TRBV19 to TRBJ2-1; D may be TRBD1 (5 bases). The CDR3 extends over 13 amino acids. The V end was cut by 4 bases, the J end by 4 bases, with 8 bases between. The V gene's germline CDR1 is LNHDA and CDR2 SQIVND (reference sequence). CDR3 amino acids: CASSNRQYNEQFF. The CDR3 DNA is TGTGCCAGTAGTAATCGACAGTACAATGAGCAGTTCTTC.

This clone was recorded a few times. The chain has TRBV5-6 and TRBJ2-7, with 7 bases lining up with TRBD1. V shed 2 bases, J shed 9 bases, and the junction held 11 bases outside the gene matches. The CDR3 runs to 14 residues. The germline V gene encodes CDR1 SGHDT and CDR2 YYEEEE. The CDR3 DNA follows: TGTGCCAGCAGCTTACCGGATAGAGGGGGCGGGCAGTACTTC. This sequence encodes CASSLPDRGGGQYF.